This T cell receptor (beta chain) was captured in a study of control samples from healthy donors and cancer patients (dated by TCRdb to 2020 to 2021). Concerning this clone itself: The antigen it binds to is not known. Nothing much larger sits one base from this clone, and base qualities are not available.

Inclusive of the bounding cysteine and phenylalanine, the CDR3 is 12 residues long. This entry keeps only the CDR3 DNA: 36 bases, framed from base 1. The V and J ends are trimmed by 3 bases and 8 bases, leaving 10 bases between them. Receptor amplification or capture employed the immunoSEQ multiplex PCR assay. TCRdb limited this immuneACCESS table to in-frame rearrangements with V and J called. A share of clones is missing; checked studies link under half to unresolved V genes, and the rest is unexplained. The sample table holds fewer than 200,000 clones, of which around nine tenths were seen once. The biggest ten clones account for about 1.4% of the sample.

The chain employs TRBV12-3 or TRBV12-4 and TRBJ1-1, with no confidently assigned D gene. The specimen sequenced was blood. The source is a man aged 25-40 years in good health. The DNA is TGTGCCAGCAGTTTTCGGGTGTCAGAAGCTTTCTTT. This yields the protein CASSFRVSEAFF.